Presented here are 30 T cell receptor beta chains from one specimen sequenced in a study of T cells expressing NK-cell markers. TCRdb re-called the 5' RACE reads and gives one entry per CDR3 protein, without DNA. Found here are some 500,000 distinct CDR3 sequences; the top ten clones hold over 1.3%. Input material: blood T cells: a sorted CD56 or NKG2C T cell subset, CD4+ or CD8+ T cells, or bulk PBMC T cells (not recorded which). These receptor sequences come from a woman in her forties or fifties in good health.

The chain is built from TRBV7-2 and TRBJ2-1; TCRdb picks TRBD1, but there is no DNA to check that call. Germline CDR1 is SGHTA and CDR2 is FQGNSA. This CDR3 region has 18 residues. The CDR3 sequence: CASSLSLAGRSSYNEQFF. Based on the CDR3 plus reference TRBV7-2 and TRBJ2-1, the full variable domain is GAGVSQSPSNKVTEKGKDVELRCDPISGHTALYWYRQSLGQGLEFLIYFQGNSAPDKSGLPSDRFSAERTGGSVSTLTIQRTQQEDSAVYLCASSLSLAGRSSYNEQFFGPGTRLTVL.

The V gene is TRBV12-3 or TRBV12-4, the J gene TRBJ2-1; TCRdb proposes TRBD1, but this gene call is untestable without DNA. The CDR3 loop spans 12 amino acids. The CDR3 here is CASSPRGGRESF.

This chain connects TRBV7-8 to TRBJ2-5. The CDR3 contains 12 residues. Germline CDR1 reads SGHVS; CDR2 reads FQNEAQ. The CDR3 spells CASSGVRETQYF.

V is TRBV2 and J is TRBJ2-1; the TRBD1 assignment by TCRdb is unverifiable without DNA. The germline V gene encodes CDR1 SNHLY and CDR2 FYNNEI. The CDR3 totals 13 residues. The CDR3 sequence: CASSAGQYNEQFF.

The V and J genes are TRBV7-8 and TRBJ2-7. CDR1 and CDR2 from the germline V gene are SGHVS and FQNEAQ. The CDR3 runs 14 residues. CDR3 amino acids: CASSLVGSRYEQYF.

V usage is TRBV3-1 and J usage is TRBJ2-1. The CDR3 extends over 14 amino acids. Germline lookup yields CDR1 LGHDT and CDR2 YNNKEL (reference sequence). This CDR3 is CASSQDLESNEQFF.

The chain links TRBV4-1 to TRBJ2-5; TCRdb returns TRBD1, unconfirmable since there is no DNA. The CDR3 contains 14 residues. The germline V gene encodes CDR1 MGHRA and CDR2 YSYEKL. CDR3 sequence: CASSNPRSLGTQYF.

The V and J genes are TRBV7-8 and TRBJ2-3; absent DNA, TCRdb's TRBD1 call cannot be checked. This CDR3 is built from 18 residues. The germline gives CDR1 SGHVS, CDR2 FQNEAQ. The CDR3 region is CVTSRSSWTGGTTDTQYF.

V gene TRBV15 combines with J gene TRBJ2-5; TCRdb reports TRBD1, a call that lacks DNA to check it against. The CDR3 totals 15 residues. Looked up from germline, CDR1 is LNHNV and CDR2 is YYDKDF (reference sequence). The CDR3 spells CATEDPGQVQETQYF.

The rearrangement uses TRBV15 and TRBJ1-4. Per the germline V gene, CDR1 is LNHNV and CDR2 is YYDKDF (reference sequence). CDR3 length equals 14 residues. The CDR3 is CATSRGDMGEKLFF. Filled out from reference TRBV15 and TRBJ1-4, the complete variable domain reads DAMVIQNPRYQVTQFGKPVTLSCSQTLNHNVMYWYQQKSSQAPKLLFHYYDKDFNNEADTPDNFQSRRPNTSFCFLDIRSPGLGDTAMYLCATSRGDMGEKLFFGSGTQLSVL.

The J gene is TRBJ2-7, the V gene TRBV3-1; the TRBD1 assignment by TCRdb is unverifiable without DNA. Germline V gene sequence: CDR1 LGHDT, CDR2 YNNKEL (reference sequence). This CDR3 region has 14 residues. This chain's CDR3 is CASSQGTGGYEQYF.

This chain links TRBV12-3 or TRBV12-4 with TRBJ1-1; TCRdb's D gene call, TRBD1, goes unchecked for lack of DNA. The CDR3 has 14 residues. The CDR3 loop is CASSLRAEGAEAFF.

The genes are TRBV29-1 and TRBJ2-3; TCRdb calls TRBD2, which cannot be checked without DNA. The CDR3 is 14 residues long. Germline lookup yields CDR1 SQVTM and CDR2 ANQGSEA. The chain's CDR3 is CSVPLYGSTDTQYF.

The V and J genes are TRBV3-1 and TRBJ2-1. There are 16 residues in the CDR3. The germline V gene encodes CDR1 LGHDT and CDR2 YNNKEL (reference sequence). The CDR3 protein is CASSQDSGSPFNEQFF.

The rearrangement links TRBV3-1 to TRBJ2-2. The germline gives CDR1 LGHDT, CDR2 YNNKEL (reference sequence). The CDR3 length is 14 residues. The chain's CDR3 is CASSQAGAPGELFF.

CDR3: CASSGGRARPGTDTQYF. The V and J genes are TRBV27 and TRBJ2-3; TCRdb calls TRBD1, which cannot be checked without DNA. Germline V gene sequence: CDR1 MNHEY, CDR2 SMNVEV (reference sequence). This CDR3 has 17 residues.

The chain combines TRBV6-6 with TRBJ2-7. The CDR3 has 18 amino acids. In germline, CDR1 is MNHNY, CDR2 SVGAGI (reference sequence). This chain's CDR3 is CASSYSNSQASISYEQYF.

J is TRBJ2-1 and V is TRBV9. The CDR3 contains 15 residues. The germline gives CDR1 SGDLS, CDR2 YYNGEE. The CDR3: CASSGGLASRNEQFF.

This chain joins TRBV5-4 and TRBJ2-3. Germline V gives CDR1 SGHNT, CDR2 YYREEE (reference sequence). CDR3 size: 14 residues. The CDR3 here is CASSLDLATDTQYF.

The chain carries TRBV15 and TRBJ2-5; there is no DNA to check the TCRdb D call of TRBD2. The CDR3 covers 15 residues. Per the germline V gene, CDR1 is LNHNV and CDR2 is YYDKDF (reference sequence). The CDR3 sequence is CATSRESGVAETQYF.

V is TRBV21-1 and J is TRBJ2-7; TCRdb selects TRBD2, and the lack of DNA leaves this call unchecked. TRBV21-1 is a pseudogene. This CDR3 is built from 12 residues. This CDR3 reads CASSLGGDEQYF.

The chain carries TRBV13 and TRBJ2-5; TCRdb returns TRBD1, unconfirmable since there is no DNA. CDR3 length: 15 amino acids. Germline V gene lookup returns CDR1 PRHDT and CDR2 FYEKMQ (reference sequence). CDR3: CASSYTGRTKETQYF.

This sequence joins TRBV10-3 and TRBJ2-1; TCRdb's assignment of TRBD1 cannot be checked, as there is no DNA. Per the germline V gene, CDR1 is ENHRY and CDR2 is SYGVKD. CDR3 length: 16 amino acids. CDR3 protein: CAINTEGESPYNEQFF.

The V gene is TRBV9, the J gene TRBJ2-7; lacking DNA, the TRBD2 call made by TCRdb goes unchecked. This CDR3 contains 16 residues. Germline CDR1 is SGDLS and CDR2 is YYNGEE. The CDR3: CASSVGSGGLVREQYF.

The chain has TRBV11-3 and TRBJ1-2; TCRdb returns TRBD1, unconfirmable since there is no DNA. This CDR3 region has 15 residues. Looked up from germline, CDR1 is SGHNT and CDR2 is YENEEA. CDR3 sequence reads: CASSLNGPETYGYTF.

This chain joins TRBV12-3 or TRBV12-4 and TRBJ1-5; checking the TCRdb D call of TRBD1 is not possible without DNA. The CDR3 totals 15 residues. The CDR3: CASSRRQGILQPQHF.

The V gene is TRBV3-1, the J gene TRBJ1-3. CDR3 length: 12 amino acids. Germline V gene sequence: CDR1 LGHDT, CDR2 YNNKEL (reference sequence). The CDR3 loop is CASQGSANTIYF.

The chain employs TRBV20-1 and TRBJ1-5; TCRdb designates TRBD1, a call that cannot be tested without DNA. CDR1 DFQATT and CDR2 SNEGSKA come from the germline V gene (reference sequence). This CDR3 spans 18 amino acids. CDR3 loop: CSARGGPLRGFSNQPQHF.

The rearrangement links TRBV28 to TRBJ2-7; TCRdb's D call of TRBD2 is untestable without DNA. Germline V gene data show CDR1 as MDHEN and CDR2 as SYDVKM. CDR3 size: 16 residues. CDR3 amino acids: CASSSLWGLAGGEQYF.

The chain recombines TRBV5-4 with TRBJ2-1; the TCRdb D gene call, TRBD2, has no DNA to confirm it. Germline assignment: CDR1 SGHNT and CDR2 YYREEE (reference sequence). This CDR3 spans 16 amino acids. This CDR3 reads CASSSLAGVSGNEQFF.